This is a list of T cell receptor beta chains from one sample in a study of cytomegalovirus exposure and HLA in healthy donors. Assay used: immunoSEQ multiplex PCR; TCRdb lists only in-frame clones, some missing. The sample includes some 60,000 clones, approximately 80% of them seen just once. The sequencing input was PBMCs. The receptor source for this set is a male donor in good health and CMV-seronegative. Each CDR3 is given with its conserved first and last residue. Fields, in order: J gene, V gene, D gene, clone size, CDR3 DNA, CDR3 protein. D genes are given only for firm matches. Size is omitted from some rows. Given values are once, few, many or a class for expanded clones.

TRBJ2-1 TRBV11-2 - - TGTGCCAGCAGTCAGAAAGGGGGGGCCTACAATGAGCAGTTCTTC CASSQKGGAYNEQFF
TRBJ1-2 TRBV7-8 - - TGTGCCAGCAGCCAAAGACAGGCCTATGGCTACACCTTC CASSQRQAYGYTF
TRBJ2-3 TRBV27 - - TGTGCCAGCAGTTTATCGACGGCAGGTATCACAGATACGCAGTATTTT CASSLSTAGITDTQYF
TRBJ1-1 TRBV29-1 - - TGCAGCGTTGGGGGGAGGGAAGCTTTCTTT CSVGGREAFF
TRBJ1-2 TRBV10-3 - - TGTGCCATCAGTGACGTTAACACAGACTATGGCTACACCTTC CAISDVNTDYGYTF
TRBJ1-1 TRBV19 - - TGTGCCAGTAGTACCTTGCCAGAGGGGAACACTGAAGCTTTCTTT CASSTLPEGNTEAFF
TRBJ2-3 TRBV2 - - TGTGCCAGCAGACCCCCGGAGGCAGATACGCAGTATTTT CASRPPEADTQYF
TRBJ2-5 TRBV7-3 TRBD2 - TGTGCCAGCAGCCTTAGCGGGGGAGGGGCCCAGTACTTC CASSLSGGGAQYF
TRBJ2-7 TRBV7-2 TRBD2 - TGTGCCAGCAGCGTAGATAGCGGGGGGACCGCCTACGAGCAGTACTTC CASSVDSGGTAYEQYF
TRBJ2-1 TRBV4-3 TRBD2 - TGCGCCAGCAGCCAAGAAGGTCGTGGGACTAGCGGGTTTGAGCAGTTCTTC CASSQEGRGTSGFEQFF
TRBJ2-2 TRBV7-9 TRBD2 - TGTGCCAGCAGCTGGACTAGCGGGAACACCGGGGAGCTGTTTTTT CASSWTSGNTGELFF
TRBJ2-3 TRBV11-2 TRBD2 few TGTGCCAGCAGCTTAGACAGGCTAGCGGGGTCGGGAGATACGCAGTATTTT CASSLDRLAGSGDTQYF
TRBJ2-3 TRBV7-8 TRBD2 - TGTGCCAGCAGCTTAGGGGGGGGTCACACAGATACGCAGTATTTT CASSLGGGHTDTQYF
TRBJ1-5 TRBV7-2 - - TGTGCCAGCAGCTTAGTCGGGGGGAGCAATCAGCCCCAGCATTTT CASSLVGGSNQPQHF
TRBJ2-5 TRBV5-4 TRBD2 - TGTGCCAGCAGCTCGATGGGGACTAGCGGGGAGACCCAGTACTTC CASSSMGTSGETQYF
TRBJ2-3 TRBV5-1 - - TGCGCCAGCAGCTTGAGTCTAGGACAGTCAGATACGCAGTATTTT CASSLSLGQSDTQYF
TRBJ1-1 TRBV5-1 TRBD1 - TGCGCCAGCAGACGGGGACAGGGCACTGAAGCTTTCTTT CASRRGQGTEAFF
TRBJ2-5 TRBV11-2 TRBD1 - TGTGCCAGCAGTGACAGGGGACAAGAGACCCAGTACTTC CASSDRGQETQYF
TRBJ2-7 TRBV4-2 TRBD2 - TGTGCCAGCAGCTTCCGTAGCGGGGAACAGTACTTC CASSFRSGEQYF
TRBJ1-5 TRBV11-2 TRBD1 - TGTGCCAGCAGCGTGGACAGGGGGAATCAGCCCCAGCATTTT CASSVDRGNQPQHF
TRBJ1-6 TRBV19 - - TGTGCCAGCCGGGACCGGGGGGTTCCCCTCCACTTT CASRDRGVPLHF
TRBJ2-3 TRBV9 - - TGTGCCAGCAGCGTAGACCCGGCGGGCCCAGATACGCAGTATTTT CASSVDPAGPDTQYF
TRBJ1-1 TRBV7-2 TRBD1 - TGTGCCAGCAGCCCAGGGACAGGGGCTGGGAGCACTGAAGCTTTCTTT CASSPGTGAGSTEAFF
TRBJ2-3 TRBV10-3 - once TGTGCCATCAGTGAGTCCCCTAGCGATAGGGCAGATACGCAGTATTTT CAISESPSDRADTQYF
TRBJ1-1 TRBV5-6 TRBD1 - TGTGCCAGCAGCTTGGATCAGGGGGCGGACACTGAAGCTTTCTTT CASSLDQGADTEAFF
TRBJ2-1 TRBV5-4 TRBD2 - TGTGCCAGCAGCCGCCCGACTAGCGGGGGGGCTGGAACGCTCAATGAGCAGTTCTTC CASSRPTSGGAGTLNEQFF
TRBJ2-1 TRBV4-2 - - TGTGCCAGCAGCGCGCCCCACAATGAGCAGTTCTTC CASSAPHNEQFF
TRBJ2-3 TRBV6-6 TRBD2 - TGTGCCAGCAGCCTCCCGGGAGGGTCTAGCACAGATACGCAGTATTTT CASSLPGGSSTDTQYF
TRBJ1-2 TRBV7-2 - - TGTGCCAGCAGCTTAGTGAGGGGGAATGGCTACACCTTC CASSLVRGNGYTF
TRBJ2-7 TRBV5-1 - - TGCGCCAGCAGCCCCTACGAGGCGGGGCGCCGCTCCTACGAGCAGTACTTC CASSPYEAGRRSYEQYF
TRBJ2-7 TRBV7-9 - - TGTGCCAGCAGCTTATTGTCCGCCGAGCAGTACTTC CASSLLSAEQYF